Below, 26 T cell receptor beta chains from the same sample are listed, as sequenced in a study of control samples from healthy donors and cancer patients. The table came from immunoSEQ multiplex PCR; TCRdb's copy has only in-frame clones and leaves some out. The sample includes roughly 120,000 clones, roughly 92% of them seen just once. The sequencing input was blood. Source of these receptors: a woman aged 18-29 years in good health.

The gene calls are TRBV29-1 and TRBJ2-5; 8 bases match TRBD1. V lost 1 base to trimming and J lost 4 bases; unmatched junction nucleotides: 11. CDR3 length: 16 amino acids. Germline-derived CDR1 and CDR2 are SQVTM and ANQGSEA. The chain's CDR3 is CSVEALGRGRVETQYF. The CDR3 DNA is TGCAGCGTTGAAGCTCTGGGCAGGGGGCGGGTAGAGACCCAGTACTTC.

V and J are TRBV15 and TRBJ2-3, with D perhaps TRBD1 (7 bases). Trimming took off 0 bases at V and 0 bases at J, with 13 bases between the two ends. Germline values: CDR1 LNHNV, CDR2 YYDKDF (reference sequence). The CDR3 runs 17 residues. The CDR3 coding sequence is TGTGCCACCAGCAGAGATGCGGGACAGTCTAGCACAGATACGCAGTATTTT. This gives the protein CATSRDAGQSSTDTQYF.

V and J are TRBV6-6 and TRBJ1-3; no definite D call. CDR3 length: 11 amino acids. Germline CDR1 is MNHNY and CDR2 is SVGAGI (reference sequence). The ends were cut back, 7 bases at V and 3 bases at J, with 4 bases in the middle. The CDR3 sequence: CASTSGNTIYF. The CDR3 region has the DNA TGTGCCAGCACCAGTGGAAACACCATATATTTT.

This clone was seen once. The V and J genes are TRBV6-2 or TRBV6-3 and TRBJ2-7; perhaps TRBD2 as D (6 bases). This CDR3 region has 15 residues. V was cut by 5 bases and J by 3 bases, with 17 bases left in between. Germline V gene lookup returns CDR1 MNHEY and CDR2 SVGEGT. CDR3 loop: CASSLPFSGGYEQYF. The CDR3 DNA sequence: TGTGCCAGCAGTCTCCCTTTTAGCGGTGGCTACGAGCAGTACTTC.

This clone was detected once. The chain carries TRBV28 and TRBJ1-1; tentatively, D is TRBD1 (5 bases). V was pared by 4 bases and J by 3 bases, with 9 bases between. The germline V gene encodes CDR1 MDHEN and CDR2 SYDVKM. The CDR3 spans 13 residues. CDR3 region: CASSSLGDTEAFF. Written as DNA, the CDR3 is TGTGCCAGCAGTTCTCTGGGGGACACTGAAGCTTTCTTT.

A single count supports this clone. The chain uses TRBV21-1 and TRBJ1-6. TRBV21-1 is a known pseudogene. The CDR3 runs to 16 residues. CDR3 in amino acids: CASSNVGGGYNSPLHF. In DNA, the CDR3 is TGTGCCAGCAGCAACGTGGGCGGCGGCTATAATTCACCCCTCCACTTT.

This chain connects TRBV5-4 to TRBJ2-1, with D possibly being TRBD1 (6 bases). Trimming shortened V by 4 bases and J by 5 bases, and 13 bases separated the two germline ends. The CDR3 covers 14 residues. The germline gives CDR1 SGHNT, CDR2 YYREEE (reference sequence). CDR3 sequence (DNA): TGTGCCAGCAGCCCCCGGGACACCGACAATGAGCAGTTCTTC. It codes for CASSPRDTDNEQFF.

This chain connects TRBV19 to TRBJ1-2; D unresolved. V gave up 6 bases and J gave up 2 bases, with 7 bases separating them. The CDR3 has 12 residues. Per germline, CDR1 LNHDA and CDR2 SQIVND (reference sequence). CDR3 bases: TGTGCCAGTAGGTATTTGAACTATGGCTACACCTTC. Its protein product is CASRYLNYGYTF.

Only one count was recorded for this clone. The rearrangement uses TRBV7-2 and TRBJ1-2; no reliable D call. Looked up from germline, CDR1 is SGHTA and CDR2 is FQGNSA. CDR3 size: 13 residues. V shed 1 base and J shed 1 base, with 4 bases lying between them. In DNA, the CDR3 is TGTGCCAGCAGCTTAGGTTTTAACTATGGCTACACCTTC. This sequence encodes CASSLGFNYGYTF.

With respect to this clone: A junction end diverges from the germline sequence, so it may reflect a read error. The chain employs TRBV7-7 and TRBJ2-2, with D hard to call. The CDR3 loop spans 14 amino acids. Germline CDR1 and CDR2: SSHAT and FNYEAQ (reference sequence). DNA for the CDR3: TGTGCTAGCAGCGTCACCCTGGGCACCGGGGAGCTGTTTTTT. Encoded protein: CASSVTLGTGELFF.

This chain links TRBV7-8 with TRBJ1-1; the match to TRBD1 covers 8 bases. This CDR3 is 15 amino acids long. Germline lookup yields CDR1 SGHVS and CDR2 FQNEAQ. The junction had 9 bases not matched to a gene; V was cut back by 9 bases and J by 0 bases. CDR3 coding DNA: TGTGCCAGTATGGACAGGGCTCGTATGAACACTGAAGCTTTCTTT. This gives the protein CASMDRARMNTEAFF.

This clone was recorded only once. The J gene is TRBJ1-3, the V gene TRBV7-2; D is unresolved. V gave up 3 bases and J gave up 0 bases, with 12 bases separating them. Germline CDR1 reads SGHTA; CDR2 reads FQGNSA. This CDR3 is built from 16 residues. This chain's CDR3 is CASSFSGTLSGNTIYF. In DNA, the CDR3 is TGTGCCAGCAGCTTTAGCGGCACACTCTCTGGAAACACCATATATTTT.

This clone was recorded only once. The chain employs TRBV6-5 and TRBJ1-3, with 9 positions matching TRBD1. CDR3 length equals 15 residues. CDR1 is MNHEY, CDR2 SVGAGI, per germline. V lost 7 bases, J lost 0 bases, and 4 bases stayed unmatched. CDR3 residues: CASKRTGDSGNTIYF. The CDR3 region has the DNA TGTGCCAGCAAGCGGACAGGGGACTCTGGAAACACCATATATTTT.

This chain uses TRBV7-2 with TRBJ2-3; D is uncertain. Trimming pared 0 bases from V and 0 bases from J, leaving 7 bases between. Germline V CDR1 and CDR2: SGHTA, FQGNSA. The CDR3 runs to 15 residues. The CDR3 coding sequence is TGTGCCAGCAGCTTAGCGTCGATTAGCACAGATACGCAGTATTTT. Its translation: CASSLASISTDTQYF. The full variable domain, completed using reference TRBV7-2 and TRBJ2-3, is GAGVSQSPSNKVTEKGKDVELRCDPISGHTALYWYRQSLGQGLEFLIYFQGNSAPDKSGLPSDRFSAERTGGSVSTLTIQRTQQEDSAVYLCASSLASISTDTQYFGPGTRLTVL.

The V and J genes are TRBV3-1 (or the pseudogene TRBV3-2) and TRBJ2-7; D call uncertain. The CDR3 is 13 amino acids. The V gene lost 2 bases and the J gene lost 7 bases, with 12 bases spanning the gap. Germline CDR1 LGHDT, CDR2 YNNKEL (reference sequence). CDR3 sequence (DNA): TGTGCCAGCAGCCAAACCCGGGTGGGGGAGCAGTACTTC. The encoded protein is CASSQTRVGEQYF.

V is TRBV2 and J is TRBJ2-7; tentative D call: TRBD1 (5 bases). The CDR3 runs 13 residues. The germline V and J ends were trimmed by 11 bases and 1 base, with 15 bases remaining between them. Per the germline V gene, CDR1 is SNHLY and CDR2 is FYNNEI. The CDR3 region is CACTTGPSYEQYF. The CDR3 DNA follows: TGTGCCTGTACTACAGGACCTTCCTACGAGCAGTACTTC.

The chain employs TRBV4-2 and TRBJ2-1; TRBD2 matches 9 bases. V was clipped by 1 base and J by 4 bases; unmatched bases: 5. The CDR3 spans 16 residues. Germline CDR1 LGHNA, CDR2 YNFKEQ. The CDR3 DNA sequence: TGTGCCAGCAGCCAAGGATCTAGCGGGACTTACAATGAGCAGTTCTTC. Protein product: CASSQGSSGTYNEQFF.

This clone was found a few times. The chain uses TRBV4-3 and TRBJ1-3, with no clear D. V lost 4 bases and J lost 3, with 16 bases in between. Germline loops: CDR1 LGHNA, CDR2 YSLEER. CDR3 length: 16 residues. In DNA, the CDR3 is TGCGCCAGCAGCCGACTTGGGGAAGGGCGTGGAAACACCATATATTTT. This gives the protein CASSRLGEGRGNTIYF.

The chain links TRBV6-5 to TRBJ2-7; 8 nucleotides align to TRBD2. Germline-derived CDR1 and CDR2 are MNHEY and SVGAGI. After removal of 7 bases from V and 6 bases from J, the junction contained 14 bases not matched to a gene. The CDR3 covers 15 residues. As DNA, the CDR3 is TGTGCCAGCACCAGGAGTAGCGGGAAGGGGCTCGAGCAGTACTTC. This codes for CASTRSSGKGLEQYF.

The V gene is TRBV30, the J gene TRBJ2-7, with 10 bases aligning to TRBD2. CDR3 length equals 14 residues. Losses at the gene ends were 0 bases for V and 2 bases for J; bases not matched to a gene: 1. Germline CDR1 GTSNPN, CDR2 SVGIG (reference sequence). For the CDR3, the DNA is TGTGCCTGGAGTGTCAGCGGGGGGGCCTACGAGCAGTACTTC. This codes for CAWSVSGGAYEQYF.

The chain links TRBV7-9 to TRBJ2-1; D may be TRBD1 or TRBD2 (5 bases each). CDR3 length: 15 residues. V shed 1 base and J shed 7 bases, with 14 bases lying between them. Germline V gene lookup returns CDR1 SEHNR and CDR2 FQNEAQ (reference sequence). CDR3 sequence (DNA): TGTGCCAGCAGCTTAGGGCAGGGAGTGCGAAATGAGCAGTTCTTC. Protein sequence: CASSLGQGVRNEQFF.

The genes are TRBV4-3 and TRBJ2-3; TRBD2 might be the D (5 bases). CDR3 size: 13 residues. V was shortened by 5 bases and J by 4 bases, with 10 bases between the two germline ends. CDR1 is LGHNA and CDR2 is YSLEER in the germline V gene. Here the CDR3 reads CASSSGGSDTQYF. In DNA form, the CDR3 reads TGCGCCAGCAGCTCCGGCGGGTCAGATACGCAGTATTTT.

This chain links TRBV19 with TRBJ2-3, with 9 bases matching TRBD2. CDR1 is LNHDA, CDR2 SQIVND, per germline (reference sequence). The CDR3 extends over 16 amino acids. V was clipped by 5 bases and J by 3 bases; unmatched bases: 9. The CDR3 bases are TGTGCCAGTAGTCTCCTTAGCGGGAGAGGGACAGATACGCAGTATTTT. Residues: CASSLLSGRGTDTQYF. Full variable domain (remainder filled in from reference TRBV19 and TRBJ2-3): DGGITQSPKYLFRKEGQNVTLSCEQNLNHDAMYWYRQDPGQGLRLIYYSQIVNDFQKGDIAEGYSVSREKKESFPLTVTSAQKNPTAFYLCASSLLSGRGTDTQYFGPGTRLTVL.

This chain connects TRBV6-2 or TRBV6-3 to TRBJ1-1; perhaps TRBD1 as D (5 bases). V was cut by 0 bases and J by 0 bases, with 8 bases left in between. Germline values: CDR1 MNHEY, CDR2 SVGEGT. This CDR3 is built from 15 residues. CDR3 sequence reads: CASSYSGHLNTEAFF. The CDR3 DNA follows: TGTGCCAGCAGTTACTCAGGACACCTGAACACTGAAGCTTTCTTT.

To note about this clone: The sample carries other DNA sequences with the same CDR3. The chain links TRBV28 to TRBJ1-2; the match to TRBD1 covers 8 bases. V lost 6 bases to trimming and J lost 3 bases; unmatched junction nucleotides: 3. Germline V gene data show CDR1 as MDHEN and CDR2 as SYDVKM. The CDR3 has 13 amino acids. The CDR3 region is CASSNRGDYGYTF. CDR3 DNA sequence: TGTGCCAGCAGCAACAGGGGGGACTATGGCTACACCTTC.

J is TRBJ1-1 and V is TRBV3-1 (or the pseudogene TRBV3-2); no definite D call. The germline V gene has CDR1 LGHDT and CDR2 YNNKEL (reference sequence). V dropped 0 bases and J dropped 7 bases, with 3 bases sitting between them. This CDR3 is 11 amino acids long. The CDR3 coding sequence is TGTGCCAGCAGCCAAGAGGTTGAAGCTTTCTTT. Amino acid sequence: CASSQEVEAFF.